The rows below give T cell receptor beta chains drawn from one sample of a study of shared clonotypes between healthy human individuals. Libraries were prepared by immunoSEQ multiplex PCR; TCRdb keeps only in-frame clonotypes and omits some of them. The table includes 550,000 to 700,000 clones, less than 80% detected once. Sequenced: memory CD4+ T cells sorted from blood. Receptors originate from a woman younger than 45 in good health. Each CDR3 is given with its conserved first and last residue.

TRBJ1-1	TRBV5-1	CASSWESYTEAFF
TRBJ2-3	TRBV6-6	CASSQKTGLGTDTQYF
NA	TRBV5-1	CASSDSGSYEQYF
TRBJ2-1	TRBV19	CASKRTSNNEQFF
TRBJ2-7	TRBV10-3	CAISPPGAYEQYF
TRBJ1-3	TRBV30	CAWSVRVGSGNTIYF
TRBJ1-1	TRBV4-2	CASSQELGPNTEAFF
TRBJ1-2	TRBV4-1	CASSRGTGGADYGYTF
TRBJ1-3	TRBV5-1	CASSLMGISGNTIYF
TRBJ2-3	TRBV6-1	CASSEQGYSDTQYF
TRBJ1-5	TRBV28	CASRIQGDSNQPQHF
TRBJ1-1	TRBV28	CASIRQLNTEAFF
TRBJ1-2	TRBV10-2	CASSDGEDRGHYGYTF
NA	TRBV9	CASSVGIEPTTGELFF
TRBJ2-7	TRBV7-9	CASSLEAESYEQYF
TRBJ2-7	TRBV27	CASSDSGRPTNEQYF
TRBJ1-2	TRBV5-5	CASSSAGYGYTF
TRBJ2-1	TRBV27	CASSFWAARDEQFF
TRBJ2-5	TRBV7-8	CASSYLAGVETQYF
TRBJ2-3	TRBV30	CAWSVRGGSTDTQYF
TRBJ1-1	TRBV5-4	CASSKDRRNTEAFF